A few counts support the clone carrying this T cell receptor (beta chain). The sample belongs to a study of control samples from healthy donors and cancer patients. The protocol was immunoSEQ multiplex PCR, while the TCRdb copy is restricted to in-frame clones and leaves out a portion. The sample holds 85,000 to 100,000 clones, 82% seen once. The TCR originated in a man aged 55 to 70 in good health. Sequenced sample: blood.

The chain's CDR3 is CAWSRAGGEQYF. The CDR3 DNA sequence: TGTGCCTGGAGTCGGGCGGGGGGCGAGCAGTACTTC. V is TRBV30 and J is TRBJ2-7; 8 positions agree with TRBD2. Trimming at V came to 2 bases and at J to 6 bases, leaving 3 bases not matched to a gene. The germline gives CDR1 GTSNPN, CDR2 SVGIG (reference sequence). This CDR3 comprises 12 residues.